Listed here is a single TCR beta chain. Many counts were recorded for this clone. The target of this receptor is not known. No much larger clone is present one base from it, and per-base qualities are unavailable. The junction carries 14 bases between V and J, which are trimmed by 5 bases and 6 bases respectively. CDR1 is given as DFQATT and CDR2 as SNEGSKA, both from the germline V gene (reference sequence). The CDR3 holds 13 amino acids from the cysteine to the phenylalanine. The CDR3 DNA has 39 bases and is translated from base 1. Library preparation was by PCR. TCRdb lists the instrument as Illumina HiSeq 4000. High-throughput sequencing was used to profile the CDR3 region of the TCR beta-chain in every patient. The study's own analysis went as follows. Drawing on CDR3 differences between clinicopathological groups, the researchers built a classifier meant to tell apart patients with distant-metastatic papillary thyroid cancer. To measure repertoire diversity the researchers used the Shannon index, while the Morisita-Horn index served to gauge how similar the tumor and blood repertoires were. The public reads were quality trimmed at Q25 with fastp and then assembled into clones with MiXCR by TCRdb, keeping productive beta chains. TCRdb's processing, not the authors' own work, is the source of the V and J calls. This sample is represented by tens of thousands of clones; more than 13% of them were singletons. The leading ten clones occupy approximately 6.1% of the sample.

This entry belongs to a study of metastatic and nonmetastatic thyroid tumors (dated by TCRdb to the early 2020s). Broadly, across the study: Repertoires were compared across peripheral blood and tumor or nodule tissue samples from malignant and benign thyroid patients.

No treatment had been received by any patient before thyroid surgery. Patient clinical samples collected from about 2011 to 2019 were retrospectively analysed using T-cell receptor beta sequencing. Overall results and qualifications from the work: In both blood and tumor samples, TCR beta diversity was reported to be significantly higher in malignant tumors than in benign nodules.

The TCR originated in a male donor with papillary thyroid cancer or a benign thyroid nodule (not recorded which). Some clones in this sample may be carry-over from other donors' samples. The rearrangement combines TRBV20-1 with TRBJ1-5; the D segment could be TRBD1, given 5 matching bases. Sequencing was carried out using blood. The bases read TGCAGTGCTCGCCTTGGGGGGGGTCAGCCCCAGCATTTT. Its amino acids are CSARLGGGQPQHF.